The 26 T cell receptor beta chains presented below share a single source sample, sequenced in a study of cytomegalovirus exposure and HLA in healthy donors. The study ran its PCR with 60 Vbeta and 13 Jbeta primers. Profiled with immunoSEQ multiplex PCR; TCRdb holds only in-frame clones, not every one. The sample records 83,000 or so clones, under 80% being singletons. Sequencing was done on a sample of PBMCs. All receptors derive from a man younger than 40 in good health and CMV-seropositive.

In this sample, this clone turned up a few times. This chain connects TRBV19 to TRBJ1-1, with no clear D. CDR1 and CDR2 (germline): LNHDA, SQIVND (reference sequence). CDR3 size: 15 residues. With 7 bases removed from V and 1 base from J, the gap between germline ends came to 16 bases. The CDR3 DNA is TGTGCCAGTAATCTCTGGGGAGTTTCGAACACTGAAGCTTTCTTT. As protein: CASNLWGVSNTEAFF.

The chain combines TRBV28 with TRBJ2-7, with 11 bases aligning to TRBD1. The CDR3 loop spans 15 amino acids. Germline loops: CDR1 MDHEN, CDR2 SYDVKM. The V and J ends lost 1 base and 3 bases, in that order; junction bases with no gene match: 2. As DNA, the CDR3 is TGTGCCAGCAGTTTATCCGGGACAGGGGGCTACGAGCAGTACTTC. Protein: CASSLSGTGGYEQYF.

J is TRBJ2-7 and V is TRBV20-1, with D unclear. The CDR3 extends over 10 amino acids. V was cut by 5 bases and J by 4 bases, with 6 bases left in between. CDR1 DFQATT and CDR2 SNEGSKA come from the germline V gene (reference sequence). CDR3 in amino acids: CSAGGYEQYF. In nucleotides, the CDR3 is TGCAGTGCTGGCGGTTACGAGCAGTACTTC.

V usage is TRBV28 and J usage is TRBJ1-2; 7 bases line up with TRBD1. From germline, CDR1 is MDHEN and CDR2 SYDVKM. The CDR3 runs to 14 residues. V lost 5 bases, J lost 4 bases, and 7 bases stayed unmatched. CDR3 nucleotides: TGTGCCAGCAGTGTAATCAGGGGGTCCTATGGCTACACCTTC. As protein: CASSVIRGSYGYTF.

J is TRBJ2-5 and V is TRBV28; 7 positions agree with TRBD2. This CDR3 comprises 12 residues. Germline trimming cut 11 bases from V and 7 bases from J; bases unmatched to any gene: 10. CDR1 is MDHEN and CDR2 is SYDVKM in the germline V gene. The CDR3 DNA reads TGTGCCTCCGCTAGCGGACATGGGACCCAGTACTTC. Protein product: CASASGHGTQYF.

The gene calls are TRBV19 and TRBJ1-1; 8 bases match TRBD1. The CDR3 spans 12 residues. Looked up from germline, CDR1 is LNHDA and CDR2 is SQIVND (reference sequence). V was pared by 3 bases and J by 9 bases, with 3 bases of the junction left unmatched. The CDR3 DNA follows: TGTGCCAGTAGTATCCCCAGGGGGCAAGCTTTCTTT. This sequence encodes CASSIPRGQAFF.

The rearrangement joins TRBV2 to TRBJ2-1; D possibly corresponds to TRBD1 (7 bases). Trimming stripped 7 bases from V and 8 bases from J, with 15 bases between. CDR3 length: 13 amino acids. CDR1 and CDR2 from the germline V gene are SNHLY and FYNNEI. Here the CDR3 DNA reads TGTGCCAGCAACCCAGGGGGGATATATGAGCAGTTCTTC. Translating gives CASNPGGIYEQFF.

The chain couples TRBV4-1 to TRBJ2-5; 9 nucleotides agree with TRBD1. Germline trimming cut 0 bases from V and 2 bases from J; bases unmatched to any gene: 10. The germline CDR1 and CDR2 sequences are MGHRA and YSYEKL. The CDR3 loop spans 18 amino acids. This chain's CDR3 is CASSQDQGVGTGQETQYF. The CDR3, as DNA: TGCGCCAGCAGCCAAGACCAAGGTGTAGGGACAGGGCAAGAGACCCAGTACTTC.

This clone is a singleton in its sample. The genes are TRBV5-1 and TRBJ1-3; D remains unclear. The V end was cut by 0 bases, the J end by 4 bases, with 14 bases between. The germline gives CDR1 SGHRS, CDR2 YFSETQ. CDR3 length: 16 residues. The CDR3 loop is CASSLDAGRRGNTIYF. The CDR3 region has the DNA TGCGCCAGCAGCTTGGACGCCGGCAGGAGGGGAAACACCATATATTTT.

Ten or more counts support this clone. The rearrangement joins TRBV4-1 to TRBJ1-4; the D gene is possibly TRBD1 (5 bases). CDR1 MGHRA and CDR2 YSYEKL come from the germline V gene. The CDR3 consists of 19 residues. V lost 3 bases, J lost 6 bases, and 26 bases lay in between. The DNA of the CDR3 is TGCGCCAGCAGCCAGGCCGGGGGTACCAAGGTTGCGGCCGATGAAAAACTGTTTTTT. Translation: CASSQAGGTKVAADEKLFF.

This sequence joins TRBV9 and TRBJ1-1, with D possibly matching TRBD1 (6 bases). CDR3 size: 13 residues. Trimming removed 4 bases from V and 12 bases from J, with 19 bases in between. CDR1 is SGDLS, CDR2 YYNGEE, per germline. CDR3 protein: CASSPGTGFVSFF. The CDR3 nucleotides are TGTGCCAGCAGCCCTGGAACAGGGTTTGTTTCTTTCTTT.

This clone has a single count. The chain combines TRBV5-1 with TRBJ2-1; 7 positions match TRBD1. Trimming took 3 bases from V and 2 from J; bases not matched to a gene: 5. Germline CDR1 and CDR2: SGHRS and YFSETQ. The length of the CDR3 is 15 residues. CDR3 region: CASSSDRPTYNEQFF. CDR3 nucleotides: TGCGCCAGCAGCTCGGACAGGCCGACCTACAATGAGCAGTTCTTC.

This clone was counted once. This chain connects TRBV6-5 to TRBJ1-5; D may be TRBD1 (6 bases). With 8 bases removed from V and 3 bases from J, the gap between germline ends came to 11 bases. CDR3 length: 13 amino acids. Germline-derived CDR1 and CDR2 are MNHEY and SVGAGI. The CDR3 spells CASSTGNNQPQHF. The CDR3 DNA is TGTGCCAGCTCCACAGGGAACAATCAGCCCCAGCATTTT.

The table lists this clone with a count of one. The chain has TRBV6-5 and TRBJ2-7; a weak D match, TRBD1 (5 bases). Germline CDR1 and CDR2: MNHEY and SVGAGI. V lost 4 bases, J lost 4 bases, and 11 bases lay in between. There are 13 residues in the CDR3. The CDR3 sequence is CASSSQGGYEQYF. CDR3 nucleotide sequence: TGTGCCAGCAGTTCCCAGGGTGGGTACGAGCAGTACTTC.

This clone was picked up one time. The J gene is TRBJ2-1, the V gene TRBV7-2, with 9 bases matching TRBD2. J gave up 12 bases and V 2 bases, and 8 bases lay outside the gene matches. This CDR3 has 14 amino acids. The germline V gene encodes CDR1 SGHTA and CDR2 FQGNSA. The CDR3 DNA follows: TGTGCCAGCAGCTTATTAGCGGGGGACCGGGCGCAGTTCTTC. The encoded protein is CASSLLAGDRAQFF.

This clone has more than one count but fewer than ten. The gene calls are TRBV2 and TRBJ1-1; D possibly corresponds to TRBD1 (6 bases). The length of the CDR3 is 14 residues. Trimming took 5 bases from V and 0 from J, leaving 10 bases between them. Germline V lookup: CDR1 SNHLY, CDR2 FYNNEI. CDR3 sequence reads: CASSLNRVNTEAFF. The CDR3 DNA follows: TGTGCCAGCAGTTTAAACAGGGTGAACACTGAAGCTTTCTTT.

This chain links TRBV2 with TRBJ2-3, with D maybe TRBD2 (5 bases). Deletions cut 1 base from V and 5 bases from J, with 7 bases between. Germline V gives CDR1 SNHLY, CDR2 FYNNEI. The CDR3 is 13 amino acids. CDR3 in DNA: TGTGCCAGCAGTGAAGGACGGGGAGATACGCAGTATTTT. This gives the protein CASSEGRGDTQYF.

As concerns this clone: A junction boundary mismatches the germline segment, possibly from a read error. V gene TRBV7-7 combines with J gene TRBJ2-2; possible D gene TRBD2, 5 bases. The CDR3 runs to 14 residues. Germline V CDR1 and CDR2: SSHAT, FNYEAQ (reference sequence). The CDR3 DNA is TGTGCTAGCAGCTTAGCGACCAGGACCGGGGAGCTGTTTTTT. This encodes CASSLATRTGELFF. The full variable domain, with the rest looked up from reference TRBV7-7 and TRBJ2-2, is GAGVSQSPRYKVTKRGQDVTLRCDPISSHATLYWYQQALGQGPEFLTYFNYEAQPDKSGLPSDRFSAERPEGSISTLTIQRTEQRDSAMYRCASSLATRTGELFFGEGSRLTVL.

The V and J genes are TRBV13 and TRBJ1-5; TRBD1 is a possible D gene (5 bases). This CDR3 has 18 amino acids. The V and J ends lost 2 bases and 2 bases respectively, with 19 bases between them. Per germline, CDR1 PRHDT and CDR2 FYEKMQ (reference sequence). The chain's CDR3 is CASSLKYFGGTGNQPQHF. CDR3 in DNA: TGTGCCAGCAGCTTAAAATATTTCGGGGGGACGGGCAATCAGCCCCAGCATTTT. The whole variable domain, filled in from reference TRBV13 and TRBJ1-5, reads AAGVIQSPRHLIKEKRETATLKCYPIPRHDTVYWYQQGPGQDPQFLISFYEKMQSDKGSIPDRFSAQQFSDYHSELNMSSLELGDSALYFCASSLKYFGGTGNQPQHFGDGTRLSIL.

A word on this clone: Its ends do not fully match the called genes, so a read error is possible. The same CDR3 is also encoded by other DNA sequences in this sample. The genes are TRBV25-1 and TRBJ1-2; D remains unclear. The CDR3 consists of 16 residues. Germline V gene lookup returns CDR1 MGHDK and CDR2 SYGVNS. The CDR3 DNA sequence: TGCGCCAGCAGTAACCAAGACGGCGGACTTAACTATGGCTACACCTTC. This encodes CASSNQDGGLNYGYTF.

V usage is TRBV5-1 and J usage is TRBJ1-2, with D possibly being TRBD1 (5 bases). Trimming cost V 2 bases and J 4 bases, with 15 bases left between them. The germline V gene encodes CDR1 SGHRS and CDR2 YFSETQ. There are 15 residues in the CDR3. This CDR3 reads CASSFGRQNLYGYTF. CDR3 DNA: TGCGCCAGCAGCTTTGGCCGACAGAACCTCTATGGCTACACCTTC.

This chain uses TRBV2 with TRBJ1-4; weak D call: TRBD1 (6 bases). The germline gives CDR1 SNHLY, CDR2 FYNNEI. The V and J ends lost 4 bases and 8 bases respectively, with 8 bases between them. CDR3 length: 12 amino acids. The CDR3 protein is CASSADREKLFF. DNA for the CDR3: TGTGCCAGCAGTGCCGACAGGGAAAAACTGTTTTTT.

The J gene is TRBJ1-5, the V gene TRBV6-5, with D perhaps matching TRBD1 (5 bases). From germline, CDR1 is MNHEY and CDR2 SVGAGI. Trimming removed 0 bases at V and 1 base at J, with 7 bases between. This CDR3 is 15 amino acids long. Here the CDR3 reads CASSYSRDSNQPQHF. The CDR3 bases are TGTGCCAGCAGTTACTCGCGGGACAGCAATCAGCCCCAGCATTTT.

The chain is built from TRBV9 and TRBJ1-2; 8 bases agree with TRBD1. Germline CDR1 SGDLS, CDR2 YYNGEE. This CDR3 is built from 14 residues. V was pared by 3 bases and J by 4 bases, with 5 bases of the junction left unmatched. CDR3 DNA: TGTGCCAGCAGCGCAGGGGGCGCGGGCTATGGCTACACCTTC. It yields the protein CASSAGGAGYGYTF.

The chain recombines TRBV29-1 with TRBJ1-6, with D perhaps matching TRBD1 (5 bases). Germline V gene lookup returns CDR1 SQVTM and CDR2 ANQGSEA. The V and J ends lost 4 bases and 7 bases respectively, with 11 bases between them. The CDR3 runs 13 residues. CDR3 sequence: CSVGAGRNSPLHF. Here the CDR3 DNA reads TGCAGCGTTGGGGCAGGGCGGAATTCACCCCTCCACTTT.

The chain combines TRBV27 with TRBJ1-5; 8 bases are a match to TRBD1. V trimming: 1 base; J trimming: 2 bases; junction bases outside the gene matches: 1. Per the germline V gene, CDR1 is MNHEY and CDR2 is SMNVEV (reference sequence). CDR3 size: 15 residues. The CDR3 DNA reads TGTGCCAGCAGTTTATTGACAGGGGGCAATCAGCCCCAGCATTTT. This codes for CASSLLTGGNQPQHF.